This T cell receptor (beta chain) is from a study of cytomegalovirus exposure and HLA in healthy donors (dated by TCRdb to the late 2010s). General notes on the study: According to an earlier analysis of 587 of the donors, some 170 million T cells yielded 117 million unique TCR beta sequences and approximately 280 Gb of sequence data. Roughly 5 DR-DQ haplotypes were handled as single units for association and clustering, since linkage in the cohort was strong. Typing coverage varied by locus: roughly 620-630 donors for A, B, C, DRB1 and DQB1; roughly 510 for DQA1; approximately 570 for DPA1; approximately 490 for DPB1. Every repertoire in the discovery cohort had been generated on one and the same sequencing platform. To predict cytomegalovirus infection status, the study combined high-throughput TCR immunosequencing, statistical association of individual TCRs with disease status, and machine learning. Along with the roughly 700-subject first cohort, a separate validation cohort of more than 90 different subjects was used. An early release covering about 600 HLA-typed donors comprised approximately 300 gigabases of sequencing data and around 86 million unique TCR sequences. Donor age, sex, ethnicity and CMV serostatus were compiled alongside the repertoire data. An earlier analysis of 587 of the donors used high-throughput TCR beta sequencing to judge whether each TCR beta V gene segment behaved as functional or pseudogenic. Among the approximately 430 genotyped donors, more than 70% belonged to the genetic ancestry cluster associated with self-reported Caucasian donors. Genome-wide SNP genotypes for about 55% of the roughly 670 donors were used in a later genetic analysis, which treated that subset as a discovery cohort. Using immunosequencing, the study profiled T cell repertoires from about 610 subjects and related those repertoires to cytomegalovirus serostatus. Class I and class II HLA loci were covered by the typing at four-digit resolution. The later analysis used no new phenotypic data to find candidate immune exposures, relying instead on TCR beta sequences and their occurrence across donors. The study aimed to test whether signatures of past pathogen exposure could be identified by cataloging public T cell receptors. Among about 370 genotyped donors of the cohort, an average of approximately 240,000 unique TCR beta nucleotide sequences was sequenced per donor, of which 15% to 20% were non-productive. A later analysis re-analyzed previously published TCR beta repertoires from about 730 donors and added high-resolution HLA genotyping to study TCR occurrence patterns.

With regard to this clone: Its specific antigen is unknown. One base away there is no much larger clone; base qualities are not given.

The library was obtained by the immunoSEQ multiplex PCR assay. For the multiplex PCR, a mixture combining 60 forward primers for TCR Vbeta segments and 13 reverse primers for TCR Jbeta segments was used. The CDR3 region of rearranged TCR beta genes was amplified from genomic DNA with a multiplex PCR assay. The amplified TCR beta libraries were sequenced on the Illumina HiSeq System as 87-base-pair reads. Regarding the original processing steps: A later analysis tallied roughly 80 million unique TCR beta chains across the 600 to 700 repertoires, and about 12 million of those chains were shared by two or more donors. To remove PCR and sequencing errors, raw reads were error-corrected and collapsed into unique sequences using a nearest-neighbor algorithm that merged closely related sequences. To assign V, D and J gene segments, CDR3 sequences were aligned to IMGT reference sequences. For a sequence to be retained, a match of at least six nucleotides to both a V gene segment and a J gene segment was required. Rearrangements were called productive when the CDR3 lacked stop codons and stayed in frame with V and J; all others were non-productive. Following IMGT convention, CDR3 was defined as the stretch from the second conserved V-encoded cysteine up to the conserved J-encoded phenylalanine. Sequences without an unambiguous match to a single V gene segment were excluded from the earlier analysis of 587 of the donors. In an earlier analysis of 587 of the donors, a V segment was called functional when productive rearrangements were above 56.7%, and segregating when the standard deviation between donors exceeded 5%. To diagnose cytomegalovirus status from the catalog of TCR beta chain sequences, a statistical classification framework was built. In a later analysis, V and J genes were assigned by comparing TCR nucleotide sequences against IMGT/GENE-DB human TR gene sequences. A later analysis assigned CDR3 sequences and most-parsimonious VDJ recombination scenarios with the TCRdist pipeline. A later analysis defined each TCR beta chain by its CDR3 amino acid sequence plus V-gene family, and excluded reads lacking a unique V-gene family. A later analysis removed 550 to 700 highly shared, low-generation-probability nucleotide sequences to deal with suspected cross-contamination and a sequencing artifact. In a later analysis, a clonal expansion index was calculated for each public chain from normalized within-repertoire ranks of inferred template counts. In a later analysis, generation probabilities were computed with a VDJ recombination model fitted to out-of-frame rearrangements, and the resulting probabilities were checked against IGoR. A later analysis scored TCR-TCR, TCR-HLA and TCR-CMV co-occurrence with hypergeometric tests, applying a repertoire-size bias correction to TCR pairs. A later analysis estimated false discovery rates by permuting HLA or CMV assignments 20 times. In a later analysis, co-occurring TCRs were grouped with DBSCAN, and TCRdist sequence similarity was added when clustering was performed within HLA-allele-positive subsets. Co-occurrence clustering excluded repertoires with fewer than 30,000 or more than 120,000 public chains, plus five with anomalous nucleotide sharing. The table comes from immuneACCESS by way of TCRdb, which keeps in-frame sequences with V and J called. Part of the clones is missing from these tables; in studies checked, under half for an unresolved V gene and the rest for unknown reasons. That table furnishes V, J and clone size, whereas the DNA furnished D and trimming. Across this sample there are 150,000 or so clones, with 80% seen only once. The leading ten clones occupy around 14% of the sample.

The cohort comprised around 690 healthy bone marrow donors. At the time of sampling, every cohort member was nominally healthy, though immune exposures that went unrecorded were likely present. The donor tested CMV seronegative, placing the donor among the 350 to 400 seronegative members of the cohort. Every donor gave a peripheral blood sample, and the peripheral blood mononuclear cells from that sample were used for TCR beta sequencing. The Qiagen DNeasy Blood Extraction Kit was used to extract genomic DNA from the blood cell samples. Broader findings and caveats from the paper: Presence/absence analyses assumed roughly uniform sequencing depth across donors, an assumption that may not hold. A group of highly shared sequence variants was considered likely to be a technical artifact of the sequencing pipeline. Specific HLA alleles were associated with around 18,000 TCR beta sequences at a false discovery rate of 0.05 in a later analysis. A later analysis found that HLA-associated TCR beta chains were more clonally expanded and had lower generation probabilities than equally common non-associated chains. While some public TCRs were present in many individuals, most TCR sequences turned up only very rarely across donors. Because the 87-base-pair reads could not distinguish some IMGT-functional V segments, including TRBV6-2 and TRBV6-3, those segments were excluded. In this cohort, only TCR beta chains were sequenced, and detectable features were limited by the absence of alpha or paired-chain data. The classifier was reported to diagnose cytomegalovirus status with high specificity and sensitivity in both the original cohort and the validation cohort. Because some donors lacked HLA typing at each locus, the association tests relied only on the typed subset. Linkage disequilibrium might explain the correlated functional status among segregating V segments, but an unknown experimental factor could not be excluded. A further reported finding was that TCR beta sequences accurately predicted the HLA-A and HLA-B alleles for most subjects in the first cohort. The study gave a list of around 170 TCR beta chains associated with cytomegalovirus. In a later analysis, the rate of TCR association differed among HLA loci, with DRB1 alleles having the most associated TCRs and HLA-C alleles having the fewest. The earlier analysis of 587 of the donors excluded 15 to 20 rarely observed V segments, including chromosome 9 orphons, because counts were too low. Most CMV-associated TCR beta chains appeared to be HLA-restricted in a later analysis, and the HLA associations seemed to be driven largely by CMV exposure. An association between a missense DCLRE1C variant and V-gene and J-gene trimming of TCR beta chains was found in a later genetic analysis and replicated in an independent cohort. For the cohort, immune exposure information was limited to CMV serostatus. According to a later genetic analysis, donors in an Asian-associated ancestry cluster had fewer N-insertions in productive TCRs than the approximately 670-donor mean. In vitro tests confirmed that a few of the cytomegalovirus-associated TCR beta chains recognize cytomegalovirus antigens. According to the authors, the approach could potentially be generalized to other disease states and immunological phenotypes. In an earlier analysis of under 600 of the donors, most TCR beta V segments were observed in productive rearrangements about 87% or about 30% of the time, broadly matching IMGT annotations. In a later analysis, several top co-occurrence clusters were reported to appear linked to parvovirus B19, influenza, CMV and Epstein-Barr virus. Assigning TCR associations to individual alleles was difficult when HLA alleles, especially DR and DQ, strongly co-occurred.

The CDR3 numbers 14 residues from cysteine through phenylalanine. CDR3 DNA is the only sequence kept; it has 42 bases, read in frame from the first base. Trimmed from V: 5 bases; trimmed from J: 4 bases; junction bases lacking a gene match: 4. According to the germline V gene, CDR1 reads SNHLY and CDR2 reads FYNNEI. The sample consisted of PBMCs. This sequence uses TRBV2 and TRBJ1-2, and 10 junctional nucleotides match TRBD1. The TCR originated in a woman aged 40 to 49 in good health and CMV-seronegative. The encoded CDR3 is CASSRQGASYGYTF. The DNA reads TGTGCCAGCAGTAGACAGGGGGCCAGCTATGGCTACACCTTC.